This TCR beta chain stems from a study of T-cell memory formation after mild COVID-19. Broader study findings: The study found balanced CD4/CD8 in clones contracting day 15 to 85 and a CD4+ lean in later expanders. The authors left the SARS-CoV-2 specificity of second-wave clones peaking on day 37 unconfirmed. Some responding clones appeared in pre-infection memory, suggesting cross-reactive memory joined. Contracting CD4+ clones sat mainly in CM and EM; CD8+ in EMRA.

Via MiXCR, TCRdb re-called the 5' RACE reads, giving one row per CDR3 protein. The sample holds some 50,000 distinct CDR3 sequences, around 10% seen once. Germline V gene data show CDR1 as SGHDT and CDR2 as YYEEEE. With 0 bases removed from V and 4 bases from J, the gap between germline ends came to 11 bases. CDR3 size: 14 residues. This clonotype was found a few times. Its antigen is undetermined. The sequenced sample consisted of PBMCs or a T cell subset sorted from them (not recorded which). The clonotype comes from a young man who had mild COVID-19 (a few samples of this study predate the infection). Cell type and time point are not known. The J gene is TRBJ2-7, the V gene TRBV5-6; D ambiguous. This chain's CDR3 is CASSLGGFRYEQYV. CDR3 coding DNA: TGTGCCAGCAGCTTGGGGGGTTTCAGATACGAGCAGTACGTC.